These 29 T cell receptor beta chains were all obtained from the same sample, sequenced in a study of cytomegalovirus exposure and HLA in healthy donors. The PCR employed 60 Vbeta primers together with 13 Jbeta primers. Sequenced by immunoSEQ multiplex PCR; TCRdb stores in-frame clones only, minus some. The data hold about 64,000 clones, with around four fifths observed a single time. The specimen sequenced was PBMCs. These receptors originate from a male donor in good health and CMV-seropositive.

V usage is TRBV7-3 and J usage is TRBJ2-2; 7 nucleotides line up with TRBD1. With V trimmed by 10 bases and J by 4 bases, 12 bases remained unmatched. CDR1 SGHTA and CDR2 FQGTGA come from the germline V gene. The CDR3 loop spans 15 amino acids. The CDR3 region has the DNA TGTGCCACCAACTCACAGGGGTCGAGCACCGGGGAGCTGTTTTTT. This translates into CATNSQGSSTGELFF.

The rearrangement joins TRBV7-9 to TRBJ2-3; 7 bases fit TRBD1. V lost 2 bases and J lost 2; bases outside the gene matches: 1. The germline CDR1 and CDR2 sequences are SEHNR and FQNEAQ (reference sequence). The CDR3 spans 14 residues. The CDR3 region is CASSLKGATDTQYF. The CDR3 DNA reads as TGTGCCAGCAGCTTAAAGGGGGCCACAGATACGCAGTATTTT.

This clone came up a few times. This chain links TRBV9 with TRBJ2-3; D is perhaps TRBD1 (5 bases). The CDR3 covers 15 residues. Germline CDR1 SGDLS, CDR2 YYNGEE. The V gene lost 3 bases and the J gene lost 4 bases, with 15 bases spanning the gap. CDR3 bases: TGTGCCAGCAGCGAGCAAGGGGCCTCGGCAGATACGCAGTATTTT. Encoded protein: CASSEQGASADTQYF.

The chain links TRBV2 to TRBJ1-4; 7 nucleotides line up with TRBD1. This CDR3 is built from 17 residues. Trimming cost V 0 bases and J 4 bases; bases outside gene matches: 8. Germline assignment: CDR1 SNHLY and CDR2 FYNNEI. CDR3 loop: CASSEALRDRVNEKLFF. For the CDR3, the DNA is TGTGCCAGCAGTGAAGCGCTTCGAGACAGGGTTAATGAAAAACTGTTTTTT.

This clone was detected only once. V gene TRBV19 combines with J gene TRBJ1-2; TRBD1 aligns across 10 bases. There are 15 residues in the CDR3. The V and J ends lost 3 bases and 5 bases, in that order; junction bases with no gene match: 6. The V gene's germline CDR1 is LNHDA and CDR2 SQIVND (reference sequence). In DNA, the CDR3 is TGTGCCAGTAGTATCCAGACAGGGGGCTTGTATGGCTACACCTTC. Its translation: CASSIQTGGLYGYTF.

The chain recombines TRBV5-4 with TRBJ2-3; 9 nucleotides match TRBD2. This CDR3 region has 16 residues. V gave up 1 base and J gave up 5 bases; unmatched junction bases: 8. Germline lookup yields CDR1 SGHNT and CDR2 YYREEE (reference sequence). This CDR3 reads CASSLSSLAGRDTQYF. The CDR3 bases are TGTGCCAGCAGCTTGTCCTCTCTAGCGGGGAGAGATACGCAGTATTTT.

This chain joins TRBV2 and TRBJ2-5; tentative D call: TRBD1 (6 bases). This CDR3 has 14 amino acids. The ends were cut back, 7 bases at V and 3 bases at J, with 15 bases in the middle. Looked up from germline, CDR1 is SNHLY and CDR2 is FYNNEI. The CDR3 region has the DNA TGTGCCAGCAAAGAAGGGGGTGGCAAAGAGACCCAGTACTTC. It yields the protein CASKEGGGKETQYF. Supplemented by reference TRBV2 and TRBJ2-5, the full variable domain reads EPEVTQTPSHQVTQMGQEVILRCVPISNHLYFYWYRQILGQKVEFLVSFYNNEISEKSEIFDDQFSVERPDGSNFTLKIRSTKLEDSAMYFCASKEGGGKETQYFGPGTRLLVL.

This clone was detected only a few times. The rearrangement links TRBV14 to TRBJ1-1; unclear D gene. The CDR3 has 14 amino acids. CDR1 is SGHDN and CDR2 is FVKESK in the germline V gene. The V gene lost 4 bases and the J gene lost 0 bases, with 9 bases spanning the gap. CDR3 bases: TGTGCCAGCAGCCTCCCGGGTCTGAACACTGAAGCTTTCTTT. This codes for CASSLPGLNTEAFF.

This clone appeared a few times. The chain's CDR3 is CASSLLQSYEQYF. The CDR3 region has the DNA TGTGCCAGCAGCTTATTACAGAGCTACGAGCAGTACTTC. The chain recombines TRBV11-2 with TRBJ2-7; D gene unclear. This CDR3 comprises 13 residues. Germline CDR1 reads SGHAT; CDR2 reads FQNNGV. With 2 bases removed from V and 3 bases from J, the gap between germline ends came to 8 bases.

The genes are TRBV27 and TRBJ2-1; 8 nucleotides agree with TRBD1. This CDR3 is 16 amino acids long. In germline, CDR1 is MNHEY, CDR2 SMNVEV (reference sequence). The trim removed 4 bases at V and 8 bases at J, leaving 13 bases unmatched. The CDR3 loop is CASSSTGVIISDEQFF. CDR3 coding DNA: TGTGCCAGCAGTTCGACAGGGGTTATTATTTCTGATGAGCAGTTCTTC.

This chain connects TRBV9 to TRBJ2-7, with D perhaps matching TRBD2 (6 bases). The V and J ends lost 0 bases and 3 bases respectively, with 10 bases between them. Germline CDR1 reads SGDLS; CDR2 reads YYNGEE. The CDR3 runs to 14 residues. The CDR3 DNA follows: TGTGCCAGCAGCGTAGATCCAGCGGGCTACGAGCAGTACTTC. It translates to CASSVDPAGYEQYF.

This chain uses TRBV7-2 with TRBJ1-2; 9 bases match TRBD1. The CDR3 length is 14 residues. The germline V gene encodes CDR1 SGHTA and CDR2 FQGNSA. V trimming: 5 bases; J trimming: 4 bases; junction bases outside the gene matches: 5. CDR3 bases: TGTGCCAGCAGCCCCGACAGGGGGGCCTATGGCTACACCTTC. Protein sequence: CASSPDRGAYGYTF. Together with reference TRBV7-2 and TRBJ1-2, the CDR3 gives the full variable domain: GAGVSQSPSNKVTEKGKDVELRCDPISGHTALYWYRQSLGQGLEFLIYFQGNSAPDKSGLPSDRFSAERTGGSVSTLTIQRTQQEDSAVYLCASSPDRGAYGYTFGSGTRLTVV.

The rearrangement joins TRBV5-4 to TRBJ2-3; 11 bases map to TRBD2. J lost 1 base, V lost 2 bases, and 0 bases had no gene match. The germline CDR1 and CDR2 sequences are SGHNT and YYREEE (reference sequence). CDR3 length: 15 residues. In nucleotides, the CDR3 is TGTGCCAGCAGCTTTAGCGGGGGGGGCACAGATACGCAGTATTTT. Translating it yields CASSFSGGGTDTQYF.

The rearrangement uses TRBV28 and TRBJ2-3; D is unresolved. The ends were cut back, 6 bases at V and 2 bases at J, with 3 bases in the middle. Germline CDR1 and CDR2: MDHEN and SYDVKM. The CDR3 is 11 residues long. CDR3 DNA: TGTGCCAGCAGCTACACAGATACGCAGTATTTT. This encodes CASSYTDTQYF.

The chain employs TRBV27 and TRBJ2-7; no firm D call. The CDR3 runs 13 residues. From germline, CDR1 is MNHEY and CDR2 SMNVEV (reference sequence). V lost 9 bases and J 3 bases, leaving 15 bases between the germline ends. This CDR3 reads CASSLQIYYEQYF. The CDR3 region has the DNA TGTGCCAGTAGTCTGCAGATTTACTACGAGCAGTACTTC.

This clone was recorded a few times. The rearrangement uses TRBV6-5 and TRBJ1-2; a possible D gene is TRBD1 (5 bases). V lost 4 bases and J 4 bases, leaving 7 bases between the germline ends. This CDR3 has 12 amino acids. Germline V gives CDR1 MNHEY, CDR2 SVGAGI. The CDR3 is CASSSGFYGYTF. In nucleotides, the CDR3 is TGTGCCAGCAGTTCAGGGTTCTATGGCTACACCTTC.

The J gene is TRBJ1-4, the V gene TRBV7-9, with D unresolved. V lost 4 bases to trimming and J lost 5 bases, with 8 bases between them. Germline V gives CDR1 SEHNR, CDR2 FQNEAQ (reference sequence). The CDR3 runs to 13 residues. CDR3 DNA sequence: TGTGCCAGCAGCTGGACTCCAAATGAAAAACTGTTTTTT. Translation gives CASSWTPNEKLFF. Variable domain in full (rest from reference TRBV7-9 and TRBJ1-4): DTGVSQNPRHKITKRGQNVTFRCDPISEHNRLYWYRQTLGQGPEFLTYFQNEAQLEKSRLLSDRFSAERPKGSFSTLEIQRTEQGDSAMYLCASSWTPNEKLFFGSGTQLSVL.

The CDR3 DNA reads as TGCGCCAGCAGCTTGGCGGTCGGACTAGCGGGGATCAGCACAGATACGCAGTATTTT. This translates into CASSLAVGLAGISTDTQYF. The chain joins TRBV5-1 to TRBJ2-3, with 12 bases that match TRBD2. V lost 0 bases, J lost 0 bases, and 8 bases stayed unmatched. The germline V gene encodes CDR1 SGHRS and CDR2 YFSETQ. This CDR3 contains 19 residues.

This clone was seen only once. The V and J genes are TRBV30 and TRBJ1-5, with a weak D call TRBD1 (6 bases). The germline gives CDR1 GTSNPN, CDR2 SVGIG (reference sequence). Trimming cost V 0 bases and J 1 base, with 10 bases left between them. CDR3 length: 15 residues. The CDR3 sequence: CAWSVLRGSNQPQHF. For the CDR3, the DNA is TGTGCCTGGAGTGTACTCAGGGGAAGCAATCAGCCCCAGCATTTT.

For this clone: Germline and junction disagree at one end, which may indicate a read error. The V gene is TRBV28, the J gene TRBJ1-2; a weak D match, TRBD1 (5 bases). CDR3 length: 13 amino acids. The V gene's germline CDR1 is MDHEN and CDR2 SYDVKM. This chain's CDR3 is CASNLQEVNGYTF. The CDR3 region has the DNA TGTGCCAGCAATTTACAGGAGGTGAATGGCTACACCTTC.

The chain employs TRBV19 and TRBJ2-1, with TRBD1 matching 9 bases. The ends lost 1 base at V and 3 bases at J; junction bases unmatched: 7. Per germline, CDR1 LNHDA and CDR2 SQIVND (reference sequence). The CDR3 length is 17 residues. CDR3 region: CASSIAGDRVVYNEQFF. In nucleotides, the CDR3 is TGTGCCAGTAGTATAGCAGGGGACAGGGTAGTCTACAATGAGCAGTTCTTC.

V gene TRBV2 combines with J gene TRBJ1-4; 8 bases are a match to TRBD1. Germline CDR1 reads SNHLY; CDR2 reads FYNNEI. Losses at the gene ends were 4 bases for V and 5 bases for J; bases not matched to a gene: 15. This CDR3 spans 18 amino acids. The CDR3 region is CASSGMTGDFPANEKLFF. The CDR3 region has the DNA TGTGCCAGCAGTGGGATGACAGGGGACTTCCCTGCCAATGAAAAACTGTTTTTT.

DNA for the CDR3: TGCGCCAGCAGCCGGACAGGGCACCAGCCCCAGCATTTT. Translation: CASSRTGHQPQHF. The V and J genes are TRBV5-1 and TRBJ1-5; 8 nucleotides match TRBD1. Per germline, CDR1 SGHRS and CDR2 YFSETQ. V shed 4 bases and J 7 bases; nucleotides not matched to a gene: 4. There are 13 residues in the CDR3.

J is TRBJ2-7 and V is TRBV19, with D perhaps matching TRBD1 (7 bases). With 6 bases removed from V and 1 base from J, the gap between germline ends came to 19 bases. Germline V gene data show CDR1 as LNHDA and CDR2 as SQIVND (reference sequence). The CDR3 is 16 residues long. CDR3 coding DNA: TGTGCCAGTAGCCCTAAACAGACAGGGAGGTCCTACGAGCAGTACTTC. Amino acid sequence: CASSPKQTGRSYEQYF.

The chain is built from TRBV5-5 and TRBJ2-7; 8 bases align to TRBD1. V was pared by 2 bases and J by 5 bases, with 9 bases of the junction left unmatched. The CDR3 covers 15 residues. Germline V gene sequence: CDR1 SGHKS, CDR2 YYEKEE (reference sequence). For the CDR3, the DNA is TGTGCCAGCAGCTTATGGCAGGGGGCTGGCGACGAGCAGTACTTC. It is translated as CASSLWQGAGDEQYF.

V and J are TRBV29-1 and TRBJ2-7, with D possibly TRBD1 on 5 matching bases. V was cut by 0 bases and J by 7 bases, with 10 bases left in between. CDR3 length equals 12 residues. Germline V gene data show CDR1 as SQVTM and CDR2 as ANQGSEA. The CDR3 coding sequence is TGCAGCGTTGAAGACAGGGTGAATGAGCAGTACTTC. Translating it yields CSVEDRVNEQYF.

V usage is TRBV7-6 and J usage is TRBJ2-2; D is possibly TRBD2 (5 bases). Germline CDR1 reads SGHVS; CDR2 reads FNYEAQ. The length of the CDR3 is 12 residues. Trimming removed 3 bases at V and 7 bases at J, with 6 bases between. Here the CDR3 reads CASSFRDGELFF. CDR3 coding DNA: TGTGCCAGCAGCTTCCGGGACGGGGAGCTGTTTTTT.

The rearrangement joins TRBV6-5 to TRBJ2-7; D possibly corresponds to TRBD2 (5 bases). Germline lookup yields CDR1 MNHEY and CDR2 SVGAGI. This CDR3 has 13 amino acids. The germline V and J ends were trimmed by 0 bases and 6 bases, with 9 bases remaining between them. The CDR3 loop is CASSYSGEGEQYF. The CDR3 bases are TGTGCCAGCAGTTACTCCGGCGAGGGCGAGCAGTACTTC.

The rearrangement joins TRBV6-1 to TRBJ1-6, with D unresolved. V lost 2 bases and J lost 10, with 9 bases in between. The germline CDR1 and CDR2 sequences are MNHNS and SASEGT. This CDR3 comprises 13 residues. CDR3 sequence: CASSELDGSPLHF. The DNA of the CDR3 is TGTGCCAGCAGTGAACTCGACGGGTCACCCCTCCACTTT.